This TCR beta chain appears in the sequencing data of a study of cytomegalovirus exposure and HLA in healthy donors. Study-wide background: One earlier analysis, a look at 150 million to 200 million T cells, found about 100 million unique TCR beta sequences. Regarding the study as a whole: Reportedly, diagnosis of cytomegalovirus status by the classifier showed high specificity and sensitivity.

The PCR ran on 60 Vbeta and 13 Jbeta primers. Sequencing was performed with immunoSEQ multiplex PCR; in TCRdb, only in-frame clones are kept and a portion is missing. Seen here are approximately 140,000 clones, 79% observed once, and the top ten hold just under 6.5%. The CDR3 contains 17 residues. The V segment lost 3 bases and the J segment 3 bases; nucleotides outside the gene matches: 10. Germline values: CDR1 MNHEY, CDR2 SMNVEV (reference sequence). Regarding this clone: Its antigen remains unidentified.

The sample was PBMCs. The V and J genes are TRBV27 and TRBJ2-7, with 11 bases lining up with TRBD1. This sequence originates from a man in his fifties in good health and CMV-seropositive. The CDR3 bases are TGTGCCAGCAGTTTCCTAGCGCCGGGACAGGGGGACTACGAGCAGTACTTC. Translation gives CASSFLAPGQGDYEQYF.